This entry concerns a single T cell receptor (beta chain). Its antigen is currently unknown. These data come from a study of T cells in Graves' hyperthyroidism and ophthalmopathy. Amplification of TCR beta CDR3 regions used RNA as the template. First-round RT-PCR of the TCR CDR3 relied on the HTBI primer set. TCRdb used MiXCR to reprocess the multiplex PCR reads, holding one entry per CDR3 protein. This table has about 640,000 distinct CDR3 sequences, nearly 45% appearing once. Trimming cost V 6 bases and J 4 bases, with 12 bases left between them. There are 13 residues in the CDR3. The study, taken as a whole, reports: Ophthalmopathy and stable hyperthyroidism were separated by a 13 V-J model.

For the diagnoses, clinical symptoms, serum thyroxine and TRAb, thyroid ultrasound and orbital computed tomography were used. The sequencing input was peripheral blood or thyroid tissue (not recorded which). The chain joins TRBV12-3 or TRBV12-4 to TRBJ2-5, with no clear D. The sequence came from an adult man with Graves' disease, either hyperthyroidism or ophthalmopathy (not recorded which). DNA of the CDR3: TGTGCCAGCAGGAGGCTGAGCCCAGAGACCCAGTACTTC. This encodes CASRRLSPETQYF.